Presented here are 21 T cell receptor beta chains from one specimen sequenced in a study of shared clonotypes between healthy human individuals. Clones were sequenced by immunoSEQ multiplex PCR, and TCRdb holds only the in-frame ones, with some missing. The data show approximately 2.5 million clones, with 93% seen just once and 0.36% held by the top ten. Input material: naive CD4+ T cells from PBMCs. Subset indicated: CD45RA+ positively selected. The receptors were gathered from a man aged 18 to 29 in good health. Some clones in this sample may be carry-over from other donors' samples.

The CDR3 loop is CSVWVTTDTQYF. The CDR3 DNA reads TGCAGCGTGTGGGTTACTACAGATACGCAGTATTTT. V and J are TRBV29-1 and TRBJ2-3; D gene uncertain. The CDR3 runs 12 residues. The germline CDR1 and CDR2 sequences are SQVTM and ANQGSEA. V dropped 6 bases and J dropped 3 bases, with 10 bases sitting between them.

This clone was recorded only once. The chain links TRBV5-1 to TRBJ2-1; D remains unclear. The CDR3 is made up of 14 amino acids. Germline CDR1 and CDR2: SGHRS and YFSETQ. Trimming removed 7 bases at V and 5 bases at J, with 16 bases between. CDR3 in amino acids: CASQNRAADNEQFF. CDR3 nucleotide sequence: TGCGCCAGCCAGAATAGGGCGGCGGACAATGAGCAGTTCTTC.

The V and J genes are TRBV30 and TRBJ2-7; 7 bases line up with TRBD1. The J segment lost 7 bases and the V segment lost 1 base, leaving 7 bases of the junction unmatched. Germline V gene lookup returns CDR1 GTSNPN and CDR2 SVGIG (reference sequence). The CDR3 totals 13 residues. The CDR3 is CAWSGQGMWEQYF. CDR3 nucleotides: TGTGCCTGGAGTGGACAGGGAATGTGGGAGCAGTACTTC.

This clone was recorded only once. The CDR3 DNA reads as TGTGCCAGCAGTTTATTAAATAAGGGACAGGGGGAAGGCTACACCTTC. Amino acids: CASSLLNKGQGEGYTF. J is TRBJ1-2 and V is TRBV28; 11 bases line up with TRBD1. Germline loops: CDR1 MDHEN, CDR2 SYDVKM. V was clipped by 1 base and J by 8 bases; unmatched bases: 9. The length of the CDR3 is 16 residues.

The chain joins TRBV5-6 to TRBJ2-2; D remains ambiguous. This CDR3 region has 14 residues. Trimming removed 3 bases from V and 6 bases from J, with 12 bases in between. Germline V lookup: CDR1 SGHDT, CDR2 YYEEEE. Here the CDR3 DNA reads TGTGCCAGCAGCTCTACCCCCCGTTCCGGGGAGCTGTTTTTT. It translates to CASSSTPRSGELFF.

This sequence joins TRBV7-2 and TRBJ2-1; 7 nucleotides agree with TRBD2. The germline gives CDR1 SGHTA, CDR2 FQGNSA. The CDR3 runs 15 residues. Trimming cost V 5 bases and J 5 bases; bases outside gene matches: 9. The CDR3 nucleotides read TGTGCCAGCAGCCACGGACTAGGACCCAACAATGAGCAGTTCTTC. This encodes CASSHGLGPNNEQFF.

As to this clone: The same CDR3 is also encoded by other DNA sequences in this sample. The chain uses TRBV5-1 and TRBJ2-5; D uncertain. The V end lost 0 bases, the J end lost 0 bases, and 6 bases lay between the germline ends. Per germline, CDR1 SGHRS and CDR2 YFSETQ. The CDR3 is made up of 14 amino acids. The CDR3 sequence is CASSLVSYQETQYF. The CDR3 DNA reads as TGCGCCAGCAGCTTGGTGTCCTACCAAGAGACCCAGTACTTC.

This chain joins TRBV5-5 and TRBJ2-1; D gene ambiguous. The V gene's germline CDR1 is SGHKS and CDR2 YYEKEE (reference sequence). V dropped 4 bases and J dropped 5 bases, with 13 bases sitting between them. The length of the CDR3 is 14 residues. The CDR3 region has the DNA TGTGCCAGCAGCCTCTACCGACTTGACAATGAGCAGTTCTTC. Its translation: CASSLYRLDNEQFF.

This clone was seen once. The chain couples TRBV11-1 to TRBJ2-1, with 8 bases that match TRBD2. Unmatched junction bases numbered 13, after V lost 5 bases and J lost 7 bases. The CDR3 extends over 16 amino acids. Germline-derived CDR1 and CDR2 are SGHAT and FQDESV (reference sequence). In DNA, the CDR3 is TGTGCCAGCAGCCCCCCACTCAGCGGGAGAATTAATGAGCAGTTCTTC. Protein product: CASSPPLSGRINEQFF.

As to this clone: It is unclear where the CDR3 begins or ends on the DNA, so no DNA is shown, and the CDR3 is as TCRdb lists it. This sample includes further DNA sequences coding for the same CDR3. The chain has TRBV27 and TRBJ2-7; the DNA was not compared with TRBD1, the D call given in the table. Germline CDR1 and CDR2: MNHEY and SMNVEV (reference sequence). The length of the CDR3 is 15 amino acids, counting both ends. The chain's CDR3 is CASSFLAGGAYEQYF.

As DNA, the CDR3 is TGTGCCAGCAGCTTGTACGCAGGCCGACCGGACACTGAAGCTTTCTTT. This codes for CASSLYAGRPDTEAFF. The chain uses TRBV5-4 and TRBJ1-1; D not certain. In germline, CDR1 is SGHNT, CDR2 YYREEE (reference sequence). Trimming took off 1 base at V and 3 bases at J, with 16 bases between the two ends. The CDR3 length is 16 residues.

This chain joins TRBV5-4 and TRBJ1-1; the D gene is possibly TRBD1 (5 bases). With 1 base removed from V and 7 bases from J, the gap between germline ends came to 8 bases. There are 12 residues in the CDR3. Germline V lookup: CDR1 SGHNT, CDR2 YYREEE (reference sequence). CDR3 nucleotides: TGTGCCAGCAGCTTGTGGGGCGTTGAAGCTTTCTTT. This encodes CASSLWGVEAFF.

The gene calls are TRBV6-1 and TRBJ2-7, with 8 positions matching TRBD2. CDR3 length: 15 amino acids. Trimming removed 6 bases from V and 3 bases from J; junction bases left unmatched: 10. Germline V lookup: CDR1 MNHNS, CDR2 SASEGT. For the CDR3, the DNA is TGTGCCAGCAGGAAAGAAAGCGGGAGTGTCTACGAGCAGTACTTC. Translated, it gives CASRKESGSVYEQYF.

CDR3 DNA: TGCGCCAGCAGCCCATTTGGACAGGGGTACCAAGAGACCCAGTACTTC. Translating it yields CASSPFGQGYQETQYF. V and J are TRBV5-1 and TRBJ2-5; 9 bases fit TRBD1. This CDR3 has 16 amino acids. V was pared by 4 bases and J by 0 bases, with 7 bases of the junction left unmatched. Per germline, CDR1 SGHRS and CDR2 YFSETQ.

The chain links TRBV19 to TRBJ2-7; D might be TRBD2 (5 bases). The CDR3 runs 14 residues. CDR1 is LNHDA and CDR2 is SQIVND in the germline V gene (reference sequence). Trimming left V 2 bases short and J 1 base short, with 9 bases between. CDR3 DNA: TGTGCCAGTAGTATACTCGGGGATTCCTACGAGCAGTACTTC. It yields the protein CASSILGDSYEQYF.

The chain employs TRBV2 and TRBJ1-4; TRBD1 is a possible D gene (5 bases). CDR1 is SNHLY, CDR2 FYNNEI, per germline. This CDR3 is built from 12 residues. Trimming stripped 7 bases from V and 5 bases from J, with 8 bases between. The DNA of the CDR3 is TGTGCCAGCACGGCAGGGAATGAAAAACTGTTTTTT. This encodes CASTAGNEKLFF.

The V and J genes are TRBV5-4 and TRBJ2-2, with D perhaps TRBD2 (5 bases). Germline assignment: CDR1 SGHNT and CDR2 YYREEE (reference sequence). Trimming took 5 bases from V and 3 from J, leaving 14 bases between them. The CDR3 length is 15 residues. CDR3 protein: CASRPTSSDTGELFF. In DNA form, the CDR3 reads TGTGCCAGCAGGCCAACTAGTAGTGACACCGGGGAGCTGTTTTTT.

A single count supports this clone. CDR3 in DNA: TGCGCCAGCACCAAAATGACTAGCGGGGACTCGAATGAGCAGTTCTTC. This translates into CASTKMTSGDSNEQFF. The genes are TRBV5-1 and TRBJ2-1, with 11 bases aligning to TRBD2. This CDR3 has 16 amino acids. CDR1 and CDR2 (germline): SGHRS, YFSETQ. The V segment lost 6 bases and the J segment 7 bases; nucleotides outside the gene matches: 12.

V and J are TRBV5-1 and TRBJ1-2, with TRBD1 matching 7 bases. The CDR3 totals 14 residues. The V and J ends lost 4 bases and 6 bases, in that order; junction bases with no gene match: 9. Germline-derived CDR1 and CDR2 are SGHRS and YFSETQ. The CDR3 coding sequence is TGCGCCAGCAGCCCCGGACAGGCCTTTGATGGCTACACCTTC. This translates into CASSPGQAFDGYTF.

This rearrangement joins TRBV7-9 to TRBJ1-1; D not resolved. This CDR3 spans 15 amino acids. Germline CDR1 reads SEHNR; CDR2 reads FQNEAQ (reference sequence). V dropped 6 bases and J dropped 3 bases, with 17 bases sitting between them. DNA for the CDR3: TGTGCCAGCAGAAAAGGAGGCGGAGCTCACACTGAAGCTTTCTTT. Translated, it gives CASRKGGGAHTEAFF.

This clone showed up just once. The chain carries TRBV11-2 and TRBJ2-1; D is ambiguous. CDR1 is SGHAT, CDR2 FQNNGV, per germline. The CDR3 length is 16 residues. Between the trimmed V and J ends, which lost 5 bases and 3 bases, there was a span of 17 bases. CDR3 in DNA: TGTGCCAGCAGCAAAAGGACGGCGCCTAACTACAATGAGCAGTTCTTC. It is translated as CASSKRTAPNYNEQFF.